Shown below are 19 T cell receptor beta chains from a single sample sequenced in a study of T cells in Graves' hyperthyroidism and ophthalmopathy. Amplification targeted TCR beta CDR3 regions from RNA transcripts. RT-PCR in the first round (using the HTBI primer set) targeted the TCR CDR3. TCRdb recomputed calls from the multiplex PCR reads with MiXCR, one row per CDR3 protein. The repertoire includes around 660,000 distinct CDR3 sequences, 45% of them detected once, and roughly 7.2% sits in the top ten. The sample comprised peripheral blood or thyroid tissue (not recorded which). All receptors derive from an adult man with Graves' disease, either hyperthyroidism or ophthalmopathy (not recorded which).

The chain has TRBV7-8 and TRBJ2-7; a possible D gene is TRBD2 (6 bases). The CDR3 is 15 residues long. CDR1 is SGHVS and CDR2 is FQNEAQ in the germline V gene. Trimming pared 3 bases from V and 5 bases from J, leaving 17 bases between. The CDR3, as DNA: TGTGCCAGCAGCTTGCCGGCTAGCGCGTCCAACGAGCAGTACTTC. The encoded protein is CASSLPASASNEQYF.

This chain joins TRBV10-3 and TRBJ1-4, with 7 bases aligning to TRBD1. V lost 2 bases to trimming and J lost 7 bases; unmatched junction nucleotides: 10. Germline lookup yields CDR1 ENHRY and CDR2 SYGVKD. The CDR3 runs to 16 residues. The CDR3 nucleotides are TGTGCCATCAGTGAGGCGGGGACAGTCGGACTTGAAAAACTGTTTTTT. Translation: CAISEAGTVGLEKLFF.

Worth noting for this clonotype: A much larger clone differs by one base, so this may be a read error. The chain employs TRBV29-1 and TRBJ1-2; D is possibly TRBD1 (5 bases). V lost 0 bases and J lost 3, with 17 bases in between. The CDR3 totals 16 residues. Germline V gives CDR1 SQVTM, CDR2 ANQGSEA. The DNA for the CDR3 is TGCAGCGTTGAAGATCTCGAGGCCAGGGCGTACTATGGCTACACCTTC. As protein: CSVEDLEARAYYGYTF.

This clonotype was seen at least ten times. This chain links TRBV29-1 with TRBJ1-4, with D possibly TRBD1 on 6 matching bases. The CDR3 runs 14 residues. V dropped 6 bases and J dropped 0 bases, with 11 bases sitting between them. Germline CDR1 and CDR2: SQVTM and ANQGSEA. The CDR3 here is CSVGGDTTNEKLFF. The CDR3, as DNA: TGCAGCGTAGGGGGGGATACAACTAATGAAAAACTGTTTTTT.

A word on this clonotype: This sequence may be a read error, since a much larger clone differs from it by one base. This chain uses TRBV15 with TRBJ1-5; D ambiguous. Looked up from germline, CDR1 is LNHNV and CDR2 is YYDKDF (reference sequence). The CDR3 is 12 amino acids. CDR3 nucleotide sequence: TGTGTCACCAGCAGAGATAATCAGCCCCAGCATTTT. This codes for CVTSRDNQPQHF. The full variable domain, rest sourced from reference TRBV15 and TRBJ1-5, is DAMVIQNPRYQVTQFGKPVTLSCSQTLNHNVMYWYQQKSSQAPKLLFHYYDKDFNNEADTPDNFQSRRPNTSFCFLDIRSPGLGDTAMYLCVTSRDNQPQHFGDGTRLSIL.

V and J are TRBV11-1 and TRBJ2-6; D unresolved. The germline V gene encodes CDR1 SGHAT and CDR2 FQDESV (reference sequence). Deletions cut 5 bases from V and 10 bases from J, with 3 bases between. The CDR3 has 10 residues. The CDR3 is CASSLNVLTF. In nucleotides, the CDR3 is TGTGCCAGCAGCCTAAACGTCCTGACTTTC. Combining the CDR3 with reference TRBV11-1 and TRBJ2-6 gives the whole variable domain EAEVAQSPRYKITEKSQAVAFWCDPISGHATLYWYRQILGQGPELLVQFQDESVVDDSQLPKDRFSAERLKGVDSTLKIQPAELGDSAMYLCASSLNVLTFGAGSRLTVL.

The chain employs TRBV3-1 and TRBJ1-4; D gene ambiguous. The V end was cut by 5 bases, the J end by 4 bases, with 11 bases between. Germline assignment: CDR1 LGHDT and CDR2 YNNKEL (reference sequence). The CDR3 extends over 14 amino acids. The CDR3 region is CASSSNTFNEKLFF. The CDR3 DNA sequence: TGTGCCAGCAGCTCTAATACATTTAATGAAAAACTGTTTTTT.

The CDR3 DNA is TGTGCCAGCAGCCGGACAGGGGTCAGATCACCCCTCCACTTT. Translation: CASSRTGVRSPLHF. The chain recombines TRBV7-2 with TRBJ1-6; 9 positions match TRBD1. V trimming: 5 bases; J trimming: 10 bases; junction bases outside the gene matches: 6. Per the germline V gene, CDR1 is SGHTA and CDR2 is FQGNSA. The CDR3 runs 14 residues. Filled out from reference TRBV7-2 and TRBJ1-6, the complete variable domain reads GAGVSQSPSNKVTEKGKDVELRCDPISGHTALYWYRQSLGQGLEFLIYFQGNSAPDKSGLPSDRFSAERTGGSVSTLTIQRTQQEDSAVYLCASSRTGVRSPLHFGNGTRLTVT.

There are a few counts of this clonotype. This chain joins TRBV20-1 and TRBJ2-7; 10 bases line up with TRBD1. Germline-derived CDR1 and CDR2 are DFQATT and SNEGSKA (reference sequence). With 6 bases clipped from V and 1 base from J, the junction kept 6 bases outside the gene matches. The CDR3 extends over 14 amino acids. The CDR3 DNA sequence: TGCAGTGCGCAGACAGGGGGCGCGTCCTACGAGCAGTACTTC. It is translated as CSAQTGGASYEQYF.

This clonotype was recorded only once. A much more abundant neighbour one base away suggests this may be a read error. The chain couples TRBV6-9 to TRBJ2-5; TRBD2 agrees at 8 bases. The junction had 8 bases not matched to a gene; V was cut back by 10 bases and J by 7 bases. Germline V lookup: CDR1 MNHGY, CDR2 SVAAGI. The CDR3 is made up of 12 amino acids. CDR3 nucleotide sequence: TGTGCCACAGGACTAGCTGTGGGGACCCAGTACTTC. Translating gives CATGLAVGTQYF.

The chain has TRBV2 and TRBJ1-2, with D tentatively TRBD1 (5 bases). This CDR3 is built from 14 residues. Trimming took off 10 bases at V and 0 bases at J, with 15 bases between the two ends. CDR1 SNHLY and CDR2 FYNNEI come from the germline V gene. The chain's CDR3 is CATPPGPPNYGYTF. The CDR3 region has the DNA TGTGCCACCCCTCCGGGGCCTCCTAACTATGGCTACACCTTC.

The chain links TRBV10-3 to TRBJ1-6; unclear D gene. The CDR3 loop spans 16 amino acids. Germline V gene data show CDR1 as ENHRY and CDR2 as SYGVKD. V was clipped by 3 bases and J by 0 bases, with 9 bases between them. CDR3 nucleotide sequence: TGTGCCATCAGTGAAGGGTCGAGCTCCTATAATTCACCCCTCCACTTT. This encodes CAISEGSSSYNSPLHF.

As DNA, the CDR3 is TGTGCCAGCAGCTTAGTGGGGCGGGCTGGAAACACCATATATTTT. It translates to CASSLVGRAGNTIYF. This chain uses TRBV7-9 with TRBJ1-3; D may be TRBD1 (5 bases). The CDR3 length is 15 residues. V dropped 1 base and J dropped 2 bases, with 9 bases sitting between them. Germline V lookup: CDR1 SEHNR, CDR2 FQNEAQ (reference sequence).

This clonotype was observed a few times. The chain links TRBV2 to TRBJ1-5; D might be TRBD1 (6 bases). CDR3 length equals 16 residues. From germline, CDR1 is SNHLY and CDR2 FYNNEI. Trimming took 5 bases from V and 2 from J, leaving 16 bases between them. The DNA of the CDR3 is TGTGCCAGCAGTCTGAACAGGGAGACCGGCAATCAGCCCCAGCATTTT. Amino acid sequence: CASSLNRETGNQPQHF.

This clonotype was seen many times. The chain recombines TRBV6-5 with TRBJ1-5; D remains unclear. Trimming cost V 6 bases and J 0 bases, with 6 bases left between them. The CDR3 runs to 13 residues. Germline CDR1 is MNHEY and CDR2 is SVGAGI. The CDR3 protein is CASSSISNQPQHF. The CDR3 coding sequence is TGTGCCAGCAGCTCAATTAGCAATCAGCCCCAGCATTTT.

V and J are TRBV15 and TRBJ2-7; 9 positions match TRBD2. In germline, CDR1 is LNHNV, CDR2 YYDKDF (reference sequence). CDR3 size: 15 residues. V gave up 1 base and J gave up 2 bases; unmatched junction bases: 3. CDR3 residues: CATSRGSSGTYEQYF. As DNA, the CDR3 is TGTGCCACCAGCAGAGGTTCTAGCGGGACCTACGAGCAGTACTTC.

A note on this clonotype: A much larger clone lies one base from this, so it may be a read error. CDR3 coding DNA: TGTGCCAGCAGGTCACTCGGACTTAACTATGGCTACACCTTC. This codes for CASRSLGLNYGYTF. The rearrangement uses TRBV7-9 and TRBJ1-2; no reliable D call. Between the trimmed V and J ends, which lost 6 bases and 1 base, there was a span of 12 bases. Germline CDR1 is SEHNR and CDR2 is FQNEAQ (reference sequence). The CDR3 is made up of 14 amino acids.

In regard to this clonotype: Possible read error: a much larger clone is one base away. This sequence joins TRBV10-3 and TRBJ1-3; D remains unclear. The V gene lost 3 bases and the J gene lost 1 base, with 7 bases spanning the gap. The CDR3 sequence is 14 residues long. The germline CDR1 and CDR2 sequences are ENHRY and SYGVKD. DNA of the CDR3: TGTGCCATCAGTGAACAGCAGTCTGGAAACACCATATATTTT. Protein: CAISEQQSGNTIYF.

This clonotype was detected ten times or more. The V gene is TRBV7-9, the J gene TRBJ2-5; possibly TRBD1 for D (5 bases). The CDR3 sequence is 14 residues long. Trimming stripped 8 bases from V and 2 bases from J, with 15 bases between. In germline, CDR1 is SEHNR, CDR2 FQNEAQ (reference sequence). The CDR3 bases are TGTGCCAGCCAAGGGTTCAGGGTGCAAGAGACCCAGTACTTC. Amino acids: CASQGFRVQETQYF.